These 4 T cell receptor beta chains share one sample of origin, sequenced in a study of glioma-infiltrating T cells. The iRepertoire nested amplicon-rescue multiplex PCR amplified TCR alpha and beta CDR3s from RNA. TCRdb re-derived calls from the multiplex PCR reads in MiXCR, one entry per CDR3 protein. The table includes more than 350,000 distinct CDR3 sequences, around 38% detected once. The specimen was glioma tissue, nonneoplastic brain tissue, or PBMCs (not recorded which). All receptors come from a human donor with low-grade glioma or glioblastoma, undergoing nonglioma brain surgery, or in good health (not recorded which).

CDR3 nucleotides: TGTGCCAGCAGCTGGACGAGGGGCGGGGACGAGCAGTACTTC. Encoded protein: CASSWTRGGDEQYF. The J gene is TRBJ2-7, the V gene TRBV7-2; D may be TRBD2 (6 bases). Germline V gene data show CDR1 as SGHTA and CDR2 as FQGNSA. The CDR3 is 14 amino acids. The V gene lost 4 bases and the J gene lost 5 bases, with 15 bases spanning the gap.

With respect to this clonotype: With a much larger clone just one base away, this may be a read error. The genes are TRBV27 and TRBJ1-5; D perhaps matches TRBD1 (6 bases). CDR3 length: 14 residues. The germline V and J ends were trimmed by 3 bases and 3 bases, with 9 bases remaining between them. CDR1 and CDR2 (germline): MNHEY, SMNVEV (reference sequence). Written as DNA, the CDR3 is TGTGCCAGCAGTTTCCAGGGGTCCAATCAGCCCCAGCATTTT. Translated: CASSFQGSNQPQHF.

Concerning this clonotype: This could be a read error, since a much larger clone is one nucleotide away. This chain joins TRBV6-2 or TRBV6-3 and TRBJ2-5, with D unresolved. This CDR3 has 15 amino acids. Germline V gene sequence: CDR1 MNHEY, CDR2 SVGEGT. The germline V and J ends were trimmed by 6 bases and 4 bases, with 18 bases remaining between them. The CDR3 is CASRSDKVVRETQYF. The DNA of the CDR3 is TGTGCCAGCAGGTCCGACAAGGTTGTCCGAGAGACCCAGTACTTC.

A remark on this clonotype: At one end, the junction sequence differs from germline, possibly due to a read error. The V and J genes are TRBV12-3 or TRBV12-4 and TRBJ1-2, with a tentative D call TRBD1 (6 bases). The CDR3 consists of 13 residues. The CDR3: CANSFPRGVGYTF. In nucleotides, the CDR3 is TGTGCCAACAGTTTCCCCAGGGGAGTTGGCTACACCTTC.